The 32 T cell receptor beta chains below come from one sample, sequenced in a study of post-analysis software for immune sequencing data. Study-wide results and limits: The five TRBV segments detected at higher frequency in patients than in controls included TRBV5-6, TRBV5-1 and TRBV20-1.

Antigens of these TCRs are unknown. The TCR beta cDNA libraries carried unique molecular identifiers. Each CDR3 protein gets one entry after TCRdb re-called the PCR reads with MiXCR. Of under 650,000 distinct CDR3 sequences listed, roughly 47% are singletons. Sequenced input: blood. All receptors come from a girl aged 10 to 17 with multiple sclerosis.

Only a few counts were recorded for this clonotype. The chain carries TRBV6-5 and TRBJ2-1; 10 bases line up with TRBD1. In germline, CDR1 is MNHEY, CDR2 SVGAGI. The length of the CDR3 is 15 residues. V shed 6 bases, J shed 4 bases, and the junction held 6 bases outside the gene matches. The CDR3 sequence: CASSPGQGIYNEQFF. CDR3 bases: TGTGCCAGCAGCCCGGGACAGGGGATTTACAATGAGCAGTTCTTC.

The V and J genes are TRBV11-3 and TRBJ2-1; 8 bases align to TRBD2. The J segment lost 4 bases and the V segment lost 5 bases, leaving 16 bases of the junction unmatched. Germline V gene sequence: CDR1 SGHNT, CDR2 YENEEA. This CDR3 spans 18 amino acids. CDR3 loop: CASSPLAVISTGYNEQFF. The CDR3 nucleotides read TGTGCCAGCAGCCCACTAGCGGTGATCTCAACAGGGTACAATGAGCAGTTCTTC.

V and J are TRBV4-2 and TRBJ2-3; TRBD2 matches 10 bases. With 2 bases clipped from V and 8 bases from J, the junction kept 10 bases outside the gene matches. This CDR3 is built from 16 residues. Germline CDR1 is LGHNA and CDR2 is YNFKEQ. The CDR3 is CASSQQPSGSGSTQYF. CDR3 in DNA: TGTGCCAGCAGCCAACAACCTAGCGGGAGTGGAAGTACGCAGTATTTT.

The chain links TRBV27 to TRBJ2-7; 7 nucleotides align to TRBD1. The CDR3 covers 16 residues. From germline, CDR1 is MNHEY and CDR2 SMNVEV (reference sequence). The V segment lost 1 base and the J segment 1 base; nucleotides outside the gene matches: 7. CDR3: CASSLYRGLGSYEQYF. The CDR3 DNA reads TGTGCCAGCAGTTTATATAGGGGGCTCGGGTCCTACGAGCAGTACTTC.

The chain combines TRBV15 with TRBJ1-5, with D unresolved. The germline V gene encodes CDR1 LNHNV and CDR2 YYDKDF (reference sequence). The CDR3 spans 13 residues. Trimming left V 1 base short and J 5 bases short, with 6 bases between. The CDR3 loop is CATSRVGDQPQHF. CDR3 nucleotide sequence: TGTGCCACCAGCAGAGTAGGAGATCAGCCCCAGCATTTT.

The chain employs TRBV29-1 and TRBJ2-3, with D maybe TRBD1 (5 bases). Germline CDR1 SQVTM, CDR2 ANQGSEA. This CDR3 contains 14 residues. Trimming took off 2 bases at V and 5 bases at J, with 14 bases between the two ends. This CDR3 is CSVESPRDVDTQYF. The DNA for the CDR3 is TGCAGCGTTGAATCCCCCAGGGATGTAGATACGCAGTATTTT.

This clonotype was counted between two and nine times. The chain is built from TRBV25-1 and TRBJ2-5; D uncertain. Germline lookup yields CDR1 MGHDK and CDR2 SYGVNS. The length of the CDR3 is 15 residues. With 1 base removed from V and 1 base from J, the gap between germline ends came to 10 bases. The CDR3: CASSELGGTQETQYF. The CDR3 coding sequence is TGTGCCAGCAGTGAATTGGGCGGAACCCAAGAGACCCAGTACTTC.

The V and J genes are TRBV27 and TRBJ2-7; D call uncertain. Germline assignment: CDR1 MNHEY and CDR2 SMNVEV (reference sequence). This CDR3 region has 15 residues. V was clipped by 4 bases and J by 3 bases, with 16 bases between them. CDR3 in amino acids: CASSSVSRVGYEQYF. CDR3 in DNA: TGTGCCAGCAGTTCTGTAAGTCGTGTTGGCTACGAGCAGTACTTC.

There are a few counts of this clonotype. This chain uses TRBV18 with TRBJ2-6; 7 nucleotides agree with TRBD1. Germline lookup yields CDR1 KGHSH and CDR2 LQKENI. The CDR3 length is 18 residues. V gave up 0 bases and J gave up 0 bases; unmatched junction bases: 5. CDR3 region: CASSPPGGTSSGANVLTF. In nucleotides, the CDR3 is TGTGCCAGCTCACCACCAGGGGGCACCAGCTCTGGGGCCAACGTCCTGACTTTC.

This clonotype was observed a few times. The rearrangement uses TRBV9 and TRBJ2-7; TRBD1 or TRBD2 may be the D gene (5 bases each). Germline assignment: CDR1 SGDLS and CDR2 YYNGEE. V lost 2 bases and J 2 bases, leaving 11 bases between the germline ends. CDR3 length: 14 residues. The CDR3 region is CASSVRDGPYEQYF. DNA for the CDR3: TGTGCCAGCAGCGTCCGGGACGGTCCCTACGAGCAGTACTTC.

In this sample, this clonotype turned up a few times. This chain joins TRBV5-5 and TRBJ2-5; 7 bases line up with TRBD1. This CDR3 has 14 residues. Germline assignment: CDR1 SGHKS and CDR2 YYEKEE (reference sequence). V trimming: 8 bases; J trimming: 3 bases; junction bases outside the gene matches: 10. This chain's CDR3 is CASVTGTEKETQYF. The DNA for the CDR3 is TGTGCCAGTGTTACCGGGACAGAAAAAGAGACCCAGTACTTC. The full variable domain, completed using reference TRBV5-5 and TRBJ2-5, is DAGVTQSPTHLIKTRGQQVTLRCSPISGHKSVSWYQQVLGQGPQFIFQYYEKEERGRGNFPDRFSARQFPNYSSELNVNALLLGDSALYLCASVTGTEKETQYFGPGTRLLVL.

This clonotype was counted only a few times. The chain combines TRBV15 with TRBJ1-2, with 9 bases aligning to TRBD1. The CDR3 runs 15 residues. Looked up from germline, CDR1 is LNHNV and CDR2 is YYDKDF (reference sequence). The ends lost 3 bases at V and 3 bases at J; junction bases unmatched: 5. Written as DNA, the CDR3 is TGTGCCACCAGCAGGGGACAGGGATGGGACTATGGCTACACCTTC. Translated, it gives CATSRGQGWDYGYTF.

This chain uses TRBV2 with TRBJ1-2; TRBD1 is a possible D gene (5 bases). V was clipped by 10 bases and J by 2 bases, with 17 bases between them. Germline assignment: CDR1 SNHLY and CDR2 FYNNEI. The CDR3 contains 14 residues. CDR3 coding DNA: TGTGCCACCGGACCGAGCTGGGGGAACTATGGCTACACCTTC. Translated: CATGPSWGNYGYTF.

This clonotype appeared a few times. The chain has TRBV9 and TRBJ2-1; TRBD2 matches 11 bases. Germline assignment: CDR1 SGDLS and CDR2 YYNGEE. V was pared by 4 bases and J by 0 bases, with 6 bases of the junction left unmatched. The CDR3 spans 17 residues. CDR3 in amino acids: CASSSRLAGSSYNEQFF. The CDR3 DNA sequence: TGTGCCAGCAGCTCAAGACTAGCGGGGAGCTCCTACAATGAGCAGTTCTTC.

The genes are TRBV4-1 and TRBJ1-1; D may be TRBD1 (6 bases). This CDR3 contains 18 residues. The V end lost 0 bases, the J end lost 4 bases, and 21 bases lay between the germline ends. Germline loops: CDR1 MGHRA, CDR2 YSYEKL. The CDR3 DNA follows: TGCGCCAGCAGCCAAGAGGGGCGCAGGGGCGGACGGGTCACTGAAGCTTTCTTT. Amino acids: CASSQEGRRGGRVTEAFF.

The chain links TRBV20-1 to TRBJ2-5; D is possibly TRBD2 (5 bases). The CDR3 consists of 13 residues. Germline-derived CDR1 and CDR2 are DFQATT and SNEGSKA (reference sequence). Trimming took off 1 base at V and 1 base at J, with 7 bases between the two ends. The CDR3 here is CSARGTLQETQYF. Written as DNA, the CDR3 is TGCAGTGCTAGAGGGACTCTCCAAGAGACCCAGTACTTC.

The chain links TRBV4-1 to TRBJ2-7; 9 bases match TRBD2. The CDR3 is 17 residues long. Trimming removed 0 bases from V and 6 bases from J; junction bases left unmatched: 12. From germline, CDR1 is MGHRA and CDR2 YSYEKL. CDR3 sequence: CASSQDGIAGGHREQYF. The CDR3 coding sequence is TGCGCCAGCAGCCAAGATGGGATCGCGGGAGGGCATCGCGAGCAGTACTTC.

On this clonotype: A junction end diverges from the germline sequence, so it may reflect a read error. V usage is TRBV5-1 and J usage is TRBJ2-1; TRBD2 might be the D (5 bases). Germline values: CDR1 SGHRS, CDR2 YFSETQ. CDR3 length: 16 amino acids. The CDR3 here is CASSLVRAPSYNERYF. DNA of the CDR3: TGCGCCAGCAGCTTGGTCCGGGCACCCTCCTACAATGAGCGGTACTTC. Drawing the rest from reference TRBV5-1 and TRBJ2-1, the complete variable domain is KAGVTQTPRYLIKTRGQQVTLSCSPISGHRSVSWYQQTPGQGLQFLFEYFSETQRNKGNFPGRFSGRQFSNSRSEMNVSTLELGDSALYLCASSLVRAPSYNERYFGPGTRLTVL.

This clonotype was seen more than once but under ten times. The chain employs TRBV20-1 and TRBJ2-1; 10 bases line up with TRBD2. CDR1 and CDR2 from the germline V gene are DFQATT and SNEGSKA (reference sequence). J was trimmed by 12 bases and V by 6 bases; bases with no gene match: 14. CDR3 size: 14 residues. CDR3 residues: CSAPLAGVPQVQFF. DNA for the CDR3: TGCAGTGCGCCCCTAGCGGGGGTCCCTCAAGTGCAGTTCTTC.

This clonotype was detected a few times. The chain carries TRBV5-1 and TRBJ1-5; D uncertain. The CDR3 has 15 amino acids. Per germline, CDR1 SGHRS and CDR2 YFSETQ. V shed 1 base and J shed 0 bases, with 8 bases lying between them. In nucleotides, the CDR3 is TGCGCCAGCAGCTTGACCGGGCATAGCAATCAGCCCCAGCATTTT. Translation: CASSLTGHSNQPQHF.

In its sample, this clonotype was seen a few times. J is TRBJ2-7 and V is TRBV6-5; D is ambiguous. This CDR3 is built from 15 residues. V lost 6 bases and J 0 bases, leaving 15 bases between the germline ends. Germline V gene lookup returns CDR1 MNHEY and CDR2 SVGAGI. The CDR3 here is CASRGDGSDSYEQYF. The CDR3 DNA follows: TGTGCCAGCAGAGGCGATGGGTCCGACTCCTACGAGCAGTACTTC.

The chain combines TRBV27 with TRBJ1-1, with D possibly being TRBD1 (6 bases). Germline V gene lookup returns CDR1 MNHEY and CDR2 SMNVEV (reference sequence). The ends were cut back, 8 bases at V and 1 base at J, with 14 bases in the middle. This CDR3 comprises 14 residues. Here the CDR3 reads CASWPGATNTEAFF. CDR3 in DNA: TGTGCCAGCTGGCCAGGGGCCACGAACACTGAAGCTTTCTTT.

The CDR3 spells CASSLLTGRQETQYF. CDR3 nucleotide sequence: TGTGCCAGCAGTCTCTTGACAGGGAGGCAAGAGACCCAGTACTTC. This chain connects TRBV12-3 or TRBV12-4 to TRBJ2-5; maybe TRBD1 (7 bases). This CDR3 has 15 amino acids. V dropped 5 bases and J dropped 2 bases, with 15 bases sitting between them.

This rearrangement joins TRBV30 to TRBJ2-7; TRBD2 matches at 8 bases. The germline V gene encodes CDR1 GTSNPN and CDR2 SVGIG (reference sequence). The CDR3 has 15 amino acids. V shed 0 bases and J 5 bases; nucleotides not matched to a gene: 9. The CDR3 reads CAWSVASGSMNEQYF. CDR3 nucleotide sequence: TGTGCCTGGAGTGTAGCAAGCGGGAGCATGAACGAGCAGTACTTC.

This chain uses TRBV7-8 with TRBJ2-1; 7 nucleotides match TRBD2. The CDR3 runs 13 residues. Germline trimming cut 6 bases from V and 6 bases from J; bases unmatched to any gene: 5. Germline CDR1 is SGHVS and CDR2 is FQNEAQ. CDR3 loop: CASRRLAGNEQFF. The CDR3 DNA is TGTGCCAGCAGAAGACTAGCCGGCAATGAGCAGTTCTTC.

The chain carries TRBV27 and TRBJ2-1; 9 bases map to TRBD1. TRBJ2-7 explains the end of the DNA better; the J call may be wrong. The CDR3 covers 15 residues. CDR1 and CDR2 from the germline V gene are MNHEY and SMNVEV (reference sequence). CDR3 sequence reads: CASREQGAGYNEQYF. The CDR3 coding sequence is TGTGCCAGCAGAGAACAGGGGGCGGGATACAATGAGCAGTACTTC.

The CDR3 sequence is CATSREEGARGYTF. Written as DNA, the CDR3 is TGTGCCACCAGCAGAGAAGAGGGGGCGCGCGGCTACACCTTC. The chain combines TRBV15 with TRBJ1-2; 7 bases match TRBD1. CDR1 is LNHNV, CDR2 YYDKDF, per germline (reference sequence). The ends lost 0 bases at V and 8 bases at J; junction bases unmatched: 6. CDR3 size: 14 residues.

This clonotype came up many times. CDR3 amino acids: CSAGQGNEQYF. CDR3 coding DNA: TGCAGCGCAGGACAGGGTAACGAGCAGTACTTC. The chain is built from TRBV20-1 and TRBJ2-7, with 8 nucleotides matching TRBD1. Looked up from germline, CDR1 is DFQATT and CDR2 is SNEGSKA (reference sequence). The CDR3 spans 11 residues.

This clonotype has only a few counts. V is TRBV12-3 or TRBV12-4 and J is TRBJ1-5; D gene unclear. The ends were cut back, 4 bases at V and 0 bases at J, with 7 bases in the middle. The CDR3 length is 14 residues. The CDR3 is CASSSDLSNQPQHF. The CDR3 region has the DNA TGTGCCAGCAGTTCGGACCTTAGCAATCAGCCCCAGCATTTT.

This clonotype was counted between two and nine times. This rearrangement joins TRBV20-1 to TRBJ2-1, with 7 bases matching TRBD2. The CDR3 runs 17 residues. Germline assignment: CDR1 DFQATT and CDR2 SNEGSKA (reference sequence). The V and J ends lost 1 base and 9 bases, in that order; junction bases with no gene match: 18. As DNA, the CDR3 is TGCAGTGCTAGAGGGGCGCCGGGAGGTCTCCCCGAGGGTGAGCAGTTCTTC. This gives the protein CSARGAPGGLPEGEQFF.

This chain connects TRBV7-2 to TRBJ2-5, with 12 bases identical to TRBD2. The CDR3 loop spans 21 amino acids. Losses at the gene ends were 0 bases for V and 5 bases for J; bases not matched to a gene: 19. Germline CDR1 is SGHTA and CDR2 is FQGNSA. CDR3: CASSLARIRHGRTSGKETQYF. CDR3 DNA sequence: TGTGCCAGCAGCTTAGCTCGAATCCGGCACGGACGGACTAGCGGGAAGGAGACCCAGTACTTC.

The rearrangement joins TRBV5-1 to TRBJ2-3; D gene uncertain. The length of the CDR3 is 14 residues. Per the germline V gene, CDR1 is SGHRS and CDR2 is YFSETQ. V lost 7 bases and J 3 bases, leaving 15 bases between the germline ends. The CDR3 protein is CASVPRYRTDTQYF. The DNA for the CDR3 is TGCGCCAGCGTTCCGAGGTATCGTACAGATACGCAGTATTTT.